These 15 T cell receptor beta chains were all obtained from the same sample, sequenced in a study of T-cell memory formation after mild COVID-19. Using its own MiXCR run on the 5' RACE reads, TCRdb lists one record per CDR3 protein. The repertoire holds about 200,000 distinct CDR3 sequences, 9.5% seen once, with around 3.4% in the top ten. The sequenced sample consisted of PBMCs or a T cell subset sorted from them (not recorded which). The receptors shown here come from a man between 18 and 29 years old who had mild COVID-19 (a few samples of this study predate the infection). Cell type and time point are not known.

This clonotype was detected ten times or more. The CDR3 sequence is CASSMGSGHETQYF. The DNA for the CDR3 is TGCGCCAGCAGCATGGGAAGCGGTCACGAGACCCAGTACTTC. V gene TRBV5-1 combines with J gene TRBJ2-5; D may be TRBD2 (5 bases). Per the germline V gene, CDR1 is SGHRS and CDR2 is YFSETQ. The V end was cut by 4 bases, the J end by 5 bases, with 15 bases between. This CDR3 is 14 amino acids long.

The chain recombines TRBV29-1 with TRBJ1-1, with D tentatively TRBD1 (6 bases). Germline values: CDR1 SQVTM, CDR2 ANQGSEA. The CDR3 runs 13 residues. V was trimmed by 7 bases and J by 1 base, leaving 13 bases between them. In nucleotides, the CDR3 is TGCAGCGCACTGGGACAAAGGAACACTGAAGCTTTCTTT. Protein sequence: CSALGQRNTEAFF.

The V gene is TRBV9, the J gene TRBJ2-2; D remains unclear. Between the trimmed V and J ends, which lost 4 bases and 0 bases, there was a span of 7 bases. The CDR3 is made up of 14 amino acids. Germline V gene lookup returns CDR1 SGDLS and CDR2 YYNGEE. The CDR3: CASSSATNTGELFF. CDR3 nucleotide sequence: TGTGCCAGCAGCTCGGCAACGAACACCGGGGAGCTGTTTTTT.

This clonotype appeared many times. V usage is TRBV10-2 and J usage is TRBJ2-2; 8 bases map to TRBD1. Losses at the gene ends were 6 bases for V and 4 bases for J; bases not matched to a gene: 7. CDR1 and CDR2 (germline): WSHSY, SAAADI. The CDR3 is 15 residues long. CDR3 loop: CASRDGQGSTGELFF. In DNA, the CDR3 is TGCGCCAGCAGGGACGGACAGGGATCCACCGGGGAGCTGTTTTTT.

V is TRBV7-2 and J is TRBJ2-7; D is possibly TRBD2 (5 bases). Germline V gene lookup returns CDR1 SGHTA and CDR2 FQGNSA. V dropped 4 bases and J dropped 2 bases, with 15 bases sitting between them. This CDR3 is built from 15 residues. The CDR3 reads CASSSRRGDTYEQYF. CDR3 in DNA: TGTGCCAGCAGCTCCCGCCGGGGAGACACCTACGAGCAGTACTTC.

This clonotype was counted between two and nine times. The chain recombines TRBV20-1 with TRBJ2-3; 14 bases are a match to TRBD2. This CDR3 is built from 16 residues. CDR1 DFQATT and CDR2 SNEGSKA come from the germline V gene (reference sequence). The V and J ends lost 2 bases and 9 bases, in that order; junction bases with no gene match: 10. The CDR3 DNA reads TGCAGTGCTAGATCGGGACTAGCGGGGGTTGCCCGCACGCAGTATTTT. This gives the protein CSARSGLAGVARTQYF.

The chain couples TRBV20-1 to TRBJ2-2, with D perhaps given as TRBD1 or TRBD2 (9 bases each). CDR3 length: 20 residues. Germline V lookup: CDR1 DFQATT, CDR2 SNEGSKA (reference sequence). V lost 0 bases, J lost 6 bases, and 29 bases lay in between. CDR3 DNA sequence: TGCAGTGCTAGAGATCTCTCGGGACAGGGCTCCTTAGCGGGGGCCGGGGAGCTGTTTTTT. Amino acid sequence: CSARDLSGQGSLAGAGELFF.

This clonotype was detected only a few times. J is TRBJ2-3 and V is TRBV7-9; no clear D. Trimming pared 3 bases from V and 4 bases from J, leaving 8 bases between. The germline V gene encodes CDR1 SEHNR and CDR2 FQNEAQ (reference sequence). This CDR3 has 13 amino acids. The chain's CDR3 is CASSFSRADTQYF. In DNA, the CDR3 is TGTGCCAGCAGCTTCTCCCGGGCAGATACGCAGTATTTT.

The table lists this clonotype with many counts. This chain uses TRBV9 with TRBJ2-1; no clear D. The CDR3 length is 14 residues. V was cut by 2 bases and J by 2 bases, with 8 bases left in between. Germline V gene sequence: CDR1 SGDLS, CDR2 YYNGEE. Here the CDR3 DNA reads TGTGCCAGCAGCGTCTCCCAACCCTACAATGAGCAGTTCTTC. Protein product: CASSVSQPYNEQFF.

The chain recombines TRBV2 with TRBJ2-5; no definite D call. Germline V lookup: CDR1 SNHLY, CDR2 FYNNEI. The ends were cut back, 4 bases at V and 4 bases at J, with 13 bases in the middle. The length of the CDR3 is 14 residues. The CDR3 bases are TGTGCCAGCAGTGGGGGAAGAGGTTCAGAGACCCAGTACTTC. Translated, it gives CASSGGRGSETQYF.

A few counts support this clonotype. This chain joins TRBV10-3 and TRBJ2-5; tentatively, D is TRBD1 or TRBD2 (5 bases each). The CDR3 contains 16 residues. CDR1 and CDR2 from the germline V gene are ENHRY and SYGVKD. Trimming left V 5 bases short and J 1 base short, with 17 bases between. The CDR3 loop is CAISLTNGTTQETQYF. The CDR3 bases are TGTGCCATCAGTCTTACCAATGGGACCACCCAAGAGACCCAGTACTTC.

The sample holds a few counts of this clonotype. This chain connects TRBV5-5 to TRBJ1-2; unclear D gene. The CDR3 is 13 amino acids. Deletions cut 2 bases from V and 7 bases from J, with 12 bases between. Germline loops: CDR1 SGHKS, CDR2 YYEKEE (reference sequence). This CDR3 reads CASSFDSTTGYTF. Written as DNA, the CDR3 is TGTGCCAGCAGCTTTGACTCGACGACTGGCTACACCTTC.

The CDR3 nucleotides read TGTGCCAGCAGCCACCACCGGGGGCGGCGGGGGTACACTGCCTACAATGAGCAGTTCTTC. It is translated as CASSHHRGRRGYTAYNEQFF. The rearrangement uses TRBV3-1 and TRBJ2-1, with D perhaps TRBD2 (7 bases). The CDR3 runs to 20 residues. Germline CDR1 is LGHDT and CDR2 is YNNKEL (reference sequence). V lost 3 bases and J 2 bases, leaving 26 bases between the germline ends.

This clonotype was seen ten or more times. The chain has TRBV7-6 and TRBJ2-1, with 9 bases aligning to TRBD2. The length of the CDR3 is 15 residues. Germline V CDR1 and CDR2: SGHVS, FNYEAQ. V trimming: 1 base; J trimming: 5 bases; junction bases outside the gene matches: 3. As DNA, the CDR3 is TGTGCCAGCAGCTTAGGACTAGCGGACAACAATGAGCAGTTCTTC. It codes for CASSLGLADNNEQFF. The variable domain in full, completed from reference TRBV7-6 and TRBJ2-1, reads GAGVSQSPRYKVTKRGQDVALRCDPISGHVSLYWYRQALGQGPEFLTYFNYEAQQDKSGLPNDRFSAERPEGSISTLTIQRTEQRDSAMYRCASSLGLADNNEQFFGPGTRLTVL.

The chain links TRBV7-3 to TRBJ2-2; D not resolved. In germline, CDR1 is SGHTA, CDR2 FQGTGA. Trimming removed 1 base at V and 8 bases at J, with 11 bases between. The CDR3 spans 14 residues. The CDR3 is CASSLNYVSGELFF. The DNA for the CDR3 is TGTGCCAGCAGCTTAAACTACGTATCTGGGGAGCTGTTTTTT.